Shown below are 27 T cell receptor beta chains from a single sample sequenced in a study of cytomegalovirus exposure and HLA in healthy donors. Profiled with immunoSEQ multiplex PCR; TCRdb holds only in-frame clones, not every one. This sample has a few hundred thousand clones, with 86% found just once. Sequencing was performed on PBMCs. The receptors were gathered from a woman under 30 in good health and CMV-seronegative.

The table lists this clone with a few counts. V is TRBV19 and J is TRBJ1-2; 9 nucleotides match TRBD1. Germline V gene lookup returns CDR1 LNHDA and CDR2 SQIVND (reference sequence). V dropped 6 bases and J dropped 4; count of bases not matched to a gene: 12. The CDR3 extends over 16 amino acids. CDR3 coding DNA: TGTGCCAGTAGCACACGTCCCGGGACAGGGACCTATGGCTACACCTTC. Its translation: CASSTRPGTGTYGYTF.

The rearrangement uses TRBV6-6 and TRBJ2-7; perhaps TRBD2 as D (6 bases). The CDR3 has 14 amino acids. V gave up 5 bases and J gave up 6 bases, with 17 bases separating them. In germline, CDR1 is MNHNY, CDR2 SVGAGI (reference sequence). The CDR3 loop is CASSPPTEGLEQYF. In DNA form, the CDR3 reads TGTGCCAGCAGTCCTCCGACCGAGGGACTCGAGCAGTACTTC.

Only one count was recorded for this clone. The CDR3 nucleotides are TGTGCCAGCAGCCCCCCGGTCCAAGGACAGTCGAACACCGGGGAGCTGTTTTTT. Its protein product is CASSPPVQGQSNTGELFF. The J gene is TRBJ2-2, the V gene TRBV7-3, with D perhaps matching TRBD1 (6 bases). Germline V CDR1 and CDR2: SGHTA, FQGTGA. The ends were cut back, 5 bases at V and 0 bases at J, with 19 bases in the middle. The CDR3 is 18 residues long.

The gene calls are TRBV30 and TRBJ2-1, with D hard to call. V was trimmed by 0 bases and J by 4 bases, leaving 7 bases between them. The germline V gene has CDR1 GTSNPN and CDR2 SVGIG (reference sequence). The CDR3 covers 13 residues. In DNA form, the CDR3 reads TGTGCCTGGAGTGTACGGGTTTACAATGAGCAGTTCTTC. Translated, it gives CAWSVRVYNEQFF.

The chain has TRBV4-3 and TRBJ1-2, with 8 bases matching TRBD1. J was trimmed by 4 bases and V by 3 bases; bases with no gene match: 4. The length of the CDR3 is 14 residues. Looked up from germline, CDR1 is LGHNA and CDR2 is YSLEER. The CDR3 DNA sequence: TGCGCCAGCAGCCAGGCCGACAGGGGCTATGGCTACACCTTC. Translating gives CASSQADRGYGYTF.

V gene TRBV7-8 combines with J gene TRBJ1-5, with TRBD1 matching over 11 bases. In germline, CDR1 is SGHVS, CDR2 FQNEAQ. The V and J ends lost 5 bases and 3 bases, in that order; junction bases with no gene match: 6. The CDR3 loop spans 16 amino acids. The CDR3 bases are TGTGCCAGCAGCACTGGGACAGGGGGGACCAATCAGCCCCAGCATTTT. Amino acid sequence: CASSTGTGGTNQPQHF.

The gene calls are TRBV27 and TRBJ2-1; 11 bases match TRBD2. V lost 4 bases to trimming and J lost 5 bases; unmatched junction nucleotides: 7. The germline V gene encodes CDR1 MNHEY and CDR2 SMNVEV (reference sequence). The CDR3 contains 16 residues. This CDR3 is CASSSLAGGPDNEQFF. The DNA for the CDR3 is TGTGCCAGCAGTTCCTTAGCGGGAGGGCCTGACAATGAGCAGTTCTTC.

In regard to this clone: The same CDR3 can be traced to other DNA sequences in this sample. The V gene is TRBV30, the J gene TRBJ1-5, with D uncertain. The CDR3 covers 13 residues. Trimming cost V 0 bases and J 2 bases, with 5 bases left between them. Per germline, CDR1 GTSNPN and CDR2 SVGIG (reference sequence). Here the CDR3 reads CAWSVRGNQPQHF. CDR3 sequence (DNA): TGTGCCTGGAGTGTGCGGGGCAATCAGCCCCAGCATTTT.

The J gene is TRBJ1-1, the V gene TRBV11-1, with D tentatively TRBD1 (5 bases). Trimming cost V 3 bases and J 3 bases, with 8 bases left between them. Germline-derived CDR1 and CDR2 are SGHAT and FQDESV (reference sequence). CDR3 length: 13 residues. CDR3 sequence: CASSFSGDTEAFF. DNA for the CDR3: TGTGCCAGCAGCTTTTCGGGGGACACTGAAGCTTTCTTT.

This clone was observed once. The chain uses TRBV4-3 and TRBJ2-6; D may be TRBD2 (6 bases). Germline lookup yields CDR1 LGHNA and CDR2 YSLEER. There are 16 residues in the CDR3. V lost 0 bases, J lost 4 bases, and 10 bases lay in between. The CDR3 region has the DNA TGCGCCAGCAGCCAAGATGTAGGGAGGGGGGCCAACGTCCTGACTTTC. Translation gives CASSQDVGRGANVLTF.

CDR3 nucleotide sequence: TGTGCCAGCTCCCAAGCCCAGGGGCTTACCGGGGAGCTGTTTTTT. Encoded protein: CASSQAQGLTGELFF. The J gene is TRBJ2-2, the V gene TRBV9; D is possibly TRBD1 (6 bases). Germline V gene lookup returns CDR1 SGDLS and CDR2 YYNGEE. The CDR3 covers 15 residues. With 7 bases removed from V and 5 bases from J, the gap between germline ends came to 18 bases.

The V gene is TRBV5-1, the J gene TRBJ1-6, with TRBD1 matching over 7 bases. The CDR3 has 17 residues. V lost 0 bases, J lost 7 bases, and 10 bases stayed unmatched. CDR1 and CDR2 (germline): SGHRS, YFSETQ. The CDR3 region has the DNA TGCGCCAGCAGCTTGGCTCTACAGGGGTGGAACAATTCACCCCTCCACTTT. Residues: CASSLALQGWNNSPLHF.

The V call is TRBV29-1, the J call TRBJ2-7; 14 nucleotides agree with TRBD2. CDR1 is SQVTM and CDR2 is ANQGSEA in the germline V gene. The CDR3 runs to 14 residues. CDR3 nucleotides: TGCGCCGGGACAGAGGGACTAGCGGGGGCCCGCACGTACTTC. Translated: CAGTEGLAGARTYF.

J is TRBJ2-2 and V is TRBV2; D unclear. V dropped 6 bases and J dropped 5 bases, with 7 bases sitting between them. The germline CDR1 and CDR2 sequences are SNHLY and FYNNEI. The CDR3 runs to 12 residues. This CDR3 is CASRRITGELFF. DNA of the CDR3: TGTGCCAGCAGGAGGATAACCGGGGAGCTGTTTTTT.

The J gene is TRBJ2-7, the V gene TRBV6-1; D ambiguous. Germline CDR1 and CDR2: MNHNS and SASEGT. This CDR3 region has 15 residues. The V and J ends lost 0 bases and 5 bases respectively, with 14 bases between them. CDR3 in amino acids: CASSEAAASAHEQYF. CDR3 coding DNA: TGTGCCAGCAGTGAAGCGGCGGCCTCAGCACACGAGCAGTACTTC.

This chain connects TRBV6-5 to TRBJ2-3; possible D gene TRBD2, 5 bases. Germline V gene sequence: CDR1 MNHEY, CDR2 SVGAGI. Trimming stripped 6 bases from V and 6 bases from J, with 19 bases between. There are 15 residues in the CDR3. The DNA of the CDR3 is TGTGCCAGCAGCCGAAGTGTCGGACTGTCGGATACGCAGTATTTT. Its translation is CASSRSVGLSDTQYF.

The chain recombines TRBV28 with TRBJ1-2; 10 bases fit TRBD1. This CDR3 is built from 15 residues. In germline, CDR1 is MDHEN, CDR2 SYDVKM. After removal of 4 bases from V and 5 bases from J, the junction contained 7 bases not matched to a gene. CDR3 loop: CASSSGTGALYGYTF. For the CDR3, the DNA is TGTGCCAGCAGTTCCGGGACAGGGGCGCTGTATGGCTACACCTTC.

V usage is TRBV2 and J usage is TRBJ1-4, with 8 positions matching TRBD1. With 6 bases clipped from V and 2 bases from J, the junction kept 14 bases outside the gene matches. This CDR3 is 18 amino acids long. The germline V gene encodes CDR1 SNHLY and CDR2 FYNNEI. The CDR3 bases are TGTGCCAGCAGCCAGCTGACAGGGGCCAGTCCCACTAATGAAAAACTGTTTTTT. Encoded protein: CASSQLTGASPTNEKLFF.

The chain is built from TRBV29-1 and TRBJ1-3, with 7 bases that match TRBD1. From germline, CDR1 is SQVTM and CDR2 ANQGSEA. The ends lost 7 bases at V and 9 bases at J; junction bases unmatched: 9. The CDR3 totals 12 residues. The CDR3 DNA follows: TGCAGCGCAACAAGGACAGGCGGCACCATATATTTT. Translated, it gives CSATRTGGTIYF.

The rearrangement uses TRBV5-4 and TRBJ1-2, with D hard to call. V was cut by 6 bases and J by 0 bases, with 15 bases left in between. This CDR3 has 15 residues. Germline loops: CDR1 SGHNT, CDR2 YYREEE (reference sequence). The CDR3 DNA reads as TGTGCCAGCATCGGCGAACAGCCCGCTAACTATGGCTACACCTTC. Protein: CASIGEQPANYGYTF.

The V call is TRBV2, the J call TRBJ1-1; D gene unclear. In germline, CDR1 is SNHLY, CDR2 FYNNEI. Trimming removed 4 bases from V and 1 base from J, with 10 bases in between. The CDR3 length is 14 residues. The CDR3 DNA is TGTGCCAGCAGTGCTATGCGGTCGAACACTGAAGCTTTCTTT. Translation: CASSAMRSNTEAFF.

The chain is built from TRBV14 and TRBJ1-6; unclear D gene. Germline CDR1 and CDR2: SGHDN and FVKESK. V lost 4 bases and J 7 bases, leaving 20 bases between the germline ends. The CDR3 is made up of 17 amino acids. The CDR3 here is CASSRSQAPMKNSPLHF. Here the CDR3 DNA reads TGTGCCAGCAGCCGCTCCCAAGCCCCCATGAAGAATTCACCCCTCCACTTT.

V gene TRBV27 combines with J gene TRBJ1-1, with D perhaps matching TRBD1 (5 bases). This CDR3 region has 12 residues. Germline V gene lookup returns CDR1 MNHEY and CDR2 SMNVEV (reference sequence). Trimming pared 6 bases from V and 1 base from J, leaving 6 bases between. The CDR3 loop reads CASSTGNTEAFF. CDR3 DNA sequence: TGTGCCAGCAGCACAGGGAACACTGAAGCTTTCTTT.

Of note for this clone: Its ends do not fully match the called genes, so a read error is possible. V usage is TRBV2 and J usage is TRBJ1-5; the match to TRBD1 covers 7 bases. Germline values: CDR1 SNHLY, CDR2 FYNNEI. This CDR3 is built from 12 residues. For the CDR3, the DNA is TGTGCCAGCCGTGACGGGGGACAGATCCAGCATTTT. Translating it yields CASRDGGQIQHF.

The chain is built from TRBV19 and TRBJ1-5; D gene uncertain. The germline gives CDR1 LNHDA, CDR2 SQIVND (reference sequence). This CDR3 region has 14 residues. Between the trimmed V and J ends, which lost 7 bases and 2 bases, there was a span of 12 bases. The CDR3 nucleotides are TGTGCCAGTAACCGGGAGTGGGGCAATCAGCCCCAGCATTTT. It yields the protein CASNREWGNQPQHF. Combining the CDR3 with reference TRBV19 and TRBJ1-5 gives the whole variable domain DGGITQSPKYLFRKEGQNVTLSCEQNLNHDAMYWYRQDPGQGLRLIYYSQIVNDFQKGDIAEGYSVSREKKESFPLTVTSAQKNPTAFYLCASNREWGNQPQHFGDGTRLSIL.

The chain has TRBV5-1 and TRBJ2-4; TRBD2 matches 12 bases. Germline V gene lookup returns CDR1 SGHRS and CDR2 YFSETQ. Trimming took 4 bases from V and 0 from J; bases not matched to a gene: 14. CDR3 length: 20 amino acids. Here the CDR3 reads CASSTTFTSGRYKAKNIQYF. CDR3 coding DNA: TGCGCCAGCAGCACTACCTTCACTAGCGGGAGGTACAAAGCCAAAAACATTCAGTACTTC.

As concerns this clone: This sample also contains other DNA sequences that code for the same CDR3. This chain connects TRBV5-1 to TRBJ1-2; a weak D match, TRBD1 (6 bases). The CDR3 extends over 13 amino acids. V was shortened by 0 bases and J by 8 bases, with 11 bases between the two germline ends. Germline CDR1 SGHRS, CDR2 YFSETQ. The CDR3 here is CASSLGQGLGYTF. The CDR3 DNA reads TGCGCCAGCAGCTTGGGTCAGGGGTTGGGCTACACCTTC.